This T cell receptor (beta chain) originates from a study of cytomegalovirus exposure and HLA in healthy donors. In regard to this clone: As yet, its antigen is unknown.

The PCR made use of 60 Vbeta and 13 Jbeta primers. Method: immunoSEQ multiplex PCR; TCRdb's copy keeps in-frame clones and lacks some. The data contain over 150,000 clones, 87% of them singletons. Germline CDR1 is GTSNPN and CDR2 is SVGIG (reference sequence). There are 14 residues in the CDR3. V was trimmed by 1 base and J by 5 bases, leaving 11 bases between them. Study-level results: A few V segments could not be told apart, such as TRBV6-2 and TRBV6-3, and were left out. Researchers reported in a later analysis that a missense DCLRE1C variant was tied to TCR beta V- and J-gene trimming.

This sequence was found in a woman aged 25 to 39 in good health and CMV-seronegative. This chain connects TRBV30 to TRBJ2-2; no firm D call. The sample taken for sequencing was PBMCs. The DNA for the CDR3 is TGTGCCTGGAGTGGCCTAGTAGGTACCGGGGAGCTGTTTTTT. Translating gives CAWSGLVGTGELFF.